The rows below give T cell receptor beta chains drawn from one sample of a study of shared clonotypes between healthy human individuals. Sequencing used immunoSEQ multiplex PCR; TCRdb keeps in-frame clones, though not all of them. The sample includes approximately 1.9 million clones, approximately 92% of them seen just once. Material: naive CD8+ T cells from PBMCs. The receptors stem from a young man in good health. Some clones in this sample may be carry-over from other donors' samples. Each CDR3 is given with its conserved first and last residue. D genes are given only for firm matches. Clone size is not always given. Where it is, it says once, few, many or a class for expanded clones.

V	size	J	D	CDR3	DNA
TRBV11-3	.	TRBJ2-5	.	CASSSRDGQETQYF	TGTGCCAGCAGCTCCCGGGACGGACAAGAGACCCAGTACTTC
TRBV9	once	TRBJ2-3	.	CASSVEGPLGPDTQYF	TGTGCCAGCAGCGTAGAGGGACCACTCGGCCCAGATACGCAGTATTTT
TRBV6-1	.	TRBJ1-5	TRBD1	CASSEARQGGDQPQHF	TGTGCCAGCAGTGAAGCGCGACAGGGGGGCGATCAGCCCCAGCATTTT
TRBV28	.	TRBJ1-2	TRBD1	CASSLSAGRGRDGYTF	TGTGCCAGCAGTTTATCGGCGGGCAGGGGGCGAGATGGCTACACCTTC
TRBV9	few	TRBJ1-3	.	CASSVEGSGNTIYF	TGTGCCAGCAGCGTAGAGGGTTCTGGAAACACCATATATTTT
TRBV13	.	TRBJ2-7	.	CASSLGGAPHYEQYF	TGTGCCAGCAGCTTGGGTGGGGCGCCCCATTACGAGCAGTACTTC
TRBV2	.	TRBJ1-5	.	CASSESGGNQPQHF	TGTGCCAGCAGTGAATCGGGTGGCAATCAGCCCCAGCATTTT
TRBV4-2	.	TRBJ2-7	TRBD1	CASSYLLQDRGRGASYEQYF	TGTGCCAGCAGCTACCTACTACAGGACAGGGGGCGCGGTGCTTCCTACGAGCAGTACTTC
TRBV4-1	.	TRBJ2-7	.	CASSPDRSSYEQYF	TGCGCCAGCAGCCCAGACAGGTCCTCCTACGAGCAGTACTTC
TRBV6-1	.	TRBJ1-5	TRBD1	CASTEFRGQGQPQHF	TGTGCCAGCACGGAATTCAGGGGGCAAGGACAGCCCCAGCATTTT
TRBV7-9	once	TRBJ2-1	TRBD2	CASSRVGSGTYNEQFF	TGTGCCAGCAGCAGAGTAGGTAGCGGGACCTACAATGAGCAGTTCTTC
TRBV7-6	once	TRBJ2-7	.	CASSRGDYEQYF	TGTGCCAGCAGCCGCGGGGACTACGAGCAGTACTTC
TRBV19	.	TRBJ2-7	TRBD2	CASCGTSGRYEQYF	TGTGCCAGTTGCGGGACTAGCGGGAGATACGAGCAGTACTTC
TRBV9	.	TRBJ2-3	TRBD2	CASSAIPGLASDTQYF	TGTGCCAGCAGCGCTATACCGGGACTAGCTTCAGATACGCAGTATTTT
TRBV4-1	.	TRBJ2-3	.	CASSQASAPRASTDTQYF	TGCGCCAGCAGCCAAGCATCGGCGCCCAGGGCTAGCACAGATACGCAGTATTTT
TRBV5-6	.	TRBJ2-7	.	CASSSGTVYEQYF	TGTGCCAGCAGCTCAGGGACGGTCTACGAGCAGTACTTC
TRBV4-1	few	TRBJ2-7	TRBD1	CASSQGQGAYEQYF	TGCGCCAGCAGCCAAGGACAGGGGGCCTACGAGCAGTACTTC
TRBV10-2	.	TRBJ2-7	.	CASWRSSYEQYF	TGCGCCAGCTGGCGGTCCTCCTACGAGCAGTACTTC
TRBV30	.	TRBJ1-2	TRBD1	CAWSVDAGTDYGYTF	TGTGCCTGGAGTGTAGATGCCGGGACAGACTATGGCTACACCTTC
TRBV15	.	TRBJ2-7	.	CATSRDRDRGEQYF	TGTGCCACCAGCAGAGATAGGGACCGGGGCGAGCAGTACTTC
TRBV11-2	.	TRBJ2-7	TRBD1	CASSLTGSEQYF	TGTGCCAGCAGCTTGACAGGGAGCGAGCAGTACTTC
TRBV2	.	TRBJ2-4	.	CASRSRQLLWDIQYF	TGTGCCAGCAGGTCCCGACAGCTCCTCTGGGACATTCAGTACTTC
TRBV29-1	.	TRBJ2-7	TRBD1	CSVEGQGVHEQYF	TGCAGCGTTGAAGGACAGGGGGTCCACGAGCAGTACTTC
TRBV14	once	TRBJ2-1	TRBD2	CASSQSGELATNNEQFF	TGTGCCAGCAGCCAAAGCGGGGAACTAGCGACCAACAATGAGCAGTTCTTC
TRBV11-2	.	TRBJ2-1	TRBD1	CASSSRTRTGDPYNEQFF	TGTGCCAGCAGCTCCCGGACCCGTACAGGGGACCCCTACAATGAGCAGTTCTTC
TRBV19	.	TRBJ2-1	TRBD2	CASSPTSGIYNEQFF	TGTGCCAGTAGCCCAACTAGCGGGATCTACAATGAGCAGTTCTTC
TRBV12-5	.	TRBJ1-1	TRBD1	CASGLGQGNTEAFF	TGTGCTAGTGGCCTAGGACAGGGCAACACTGAAGCTTTCTTT
TRBV7-2	.	TRBJ2-1	.	CASSTYSRIDEQFF	TGTGCCAGCAGCACCTACTCACGAATCGATGAGCAGTTCTTC
TRBV4-1	.	TRBJ2-7	.	CASSQVGHTYEQYF	TGCGCCAGCAGCCAAGTCGGACACACCTACGAGCAGTACTTC